The table lists the clone carrying this T cell receptor beta chain with a few counts. These data belong to a study of shared clonotypes between healthy human individuals. Only CD45RO-negative cells positively selected for CCR7 counted as naive CD8 cells, so terminally differentiated effector memory CD45RA+ cells were excluded. Data came from immunoSEQ multiplex PCR; TCRdb stores just in-frame clones and leaves some out. Here the sample spans about 1,800,000 clones, roughly 95% being singletons. Trimming took 2 bases from V and 5 from J; bases not matched to a gene: 10. The CDR3 contains 16 residues. The germline V gene encodes CDR1 MGHRA and CDR2 YSYEKL.

Source material: naive CD8+ T cells sorted from blood. The clonotype was recovered from a man aged 18 to 29 in good health. The chain combines TRBV4-1 with TRBJ2-5; 8 bases fit TRBD2. Here the CDR3 DNA reads TGCGCCAGCAGCCAACCCGGGGATAGCGGGACGGAGACCCAGTACTTC. Encoded protein: CASSQPGDSGTETQYF.